This TCR beta chain originates from a study of cytomegalovirus exposure and HLA in healthy donors. Whole-study results and caveats: Later analysis demonstrated an association between a missense DCLRE1C variant and TCR beta V- and J-gene trimming. HLA allele associations emerged for 17,000 or so TCR beta sequences in a later analysis, at 0.05 false discovery rate.

PCR employed 60 Vbeta and 13 Jbeta primers. Only in-frame clones appear in the TCRdb table, and some are missing; sequencing was by immunoSEQ multiplex PCR. Of some 160,000 clones detected, roughly 76% appear once; the ten largest clones hold approximately 2.2%. On this clone: The antigen is not known.

The CDR3 runs 13 residues. Germline values: CDR1 SGHDT, CDR2 YYEEEE. Trimming left V 5 bases short and J 9 bases short, with 15 bases between. The specimen was PBMCs. This clonotype originated in a male donor in good health and CMV-seronegative. The chain joins TRBV5-6 to TRBJ2-1, with D possibly matching TRBD2 (6 bases). The CDR3 DNA follows: TGTGCCAGCAGGGGACTGATCTTCCCTGAGCAGTTCTTC. This translates into CASRGLIFPEQFF. Based on the CDR3 plus reference TRBV5-6 and TRBJ2-1, the full variable domain is DAGVTQSPTHLIKTRGQQVTLRCSPKSGHDTVSWYQQALGQGPQFIFQYYEEEERQRGNFPDRFSGHQFPNYSSELNVNALLLGDSALYLCASRGLIFPEQFFGPGTRLTVL.